A selection of T cell receptor beta chains follows, all from one sample in a study of pediatric ulcerative colitis. This table comes from immunoSEQ multiplex PCR, and its TCRdb copy is limited to in-frame clones, with some not included. The data show around 22,000 clones, approximately 74% seen once. The specimen sequenced was gut tissue. The receptors were gathered from a boy aged 10-17 years with severe ulcerative colitis. Each CDR3 is given with its conserved first and last residue. Fields, in order: CDR3 DNA, CDR3 protein, D gene, J gene, clone size, V gene. A D gene is named only where the DNA matches it firmly. A row's size may be missing; if present it is once, few, many or a size class.

TGTGCCAGCAGTCGCGGACTAGTCTCCTACGAGCAGTACTTC CASSRGLVSYEQYF TRBD2 TRBJ2-7 - TRBV7-2
TGTGCCAGCGGCCGGGACAGCCAACGGGCTTTCTTT CASGRDSQRAFF TRBD1 TRBJ1-1 - TRBV6-1
TGTGCCAGCATACCCCAAGAAAGCTCACCCCTCCACTTT CASIPQESSPLHF - TRBJ1-6 - TRBV2
TGCGCCAGCAGCTTGGATCGGCGGGGGGCCCACGAGCAGTACTTC CASSLDRRGAHEQYF TRBD2 TRBJ2-7 - TRBV5-1
TGTGCCAGCACCCCCGGGACAGGGTTAACTGAAGCTTTCTTT CASTPGTGLTEAFF TRBD1 TRBJ1-1 few TRBV2
TGTGCCTGGGGGCAGGGGGCTAGCACAGATACGCAGTATTTT CAWGQGASTDTQYF TRBD1 TRBJ2-3 - TRBV30
TGTGCCAGTAGTTTACGGACGGGTTATAGCAATCAGCCCCAGCATTTT CASSLRTGYSNQPQHF - TRBJ1-5 - TRBV19
TGTGCCAGCAGCCGTCACATTACTAGCTACGAGCAGTACTTC CASSRHITSYEQYF - TRBJ2-7 few TRBV5-4
TGTGCCAGCAGCTTGGTACCGGGACTTAAGAACACTGAAGCTTTCTTT CASSLVPGLKNTEAFF - TRBJ1-1 - TRBV5-6
TGTGCCAGCAGTACAACAGGATCTGACTATGGCTACACCTTC CASSTTGSDYGYTF - TRBJ1-2 medium-sized TRBV6-5
TGTGCCTGGAGTGTAGGCAGGAATCAGCCCCAGCATTTT CAWSVGRNQPQHF - TRBJ1-5 - TRBV30
TGTGCCAGCAGTTCTTCTAGGGCAGGGGTTGACTACGAGCAGTACTTC CASSSSRAGVDYEQYF - TRBJ2-7 - TRBV28
TGTGCCTGGAGTGTAACCGGGGGTCCCACCGGGGAGCTGTTTTTT CAWSVTGGPTGELFF - TRBJ2-2 few TRBV30
TGCAGCGTTGTTTATACAGTCTCCTTAACTAACACTGAAGCTTTCTTT CSVVYTVSLTNTEAFF - TRBJ1-1 - TRBV29-1
TGCGCCAGCAGCCCCGGTGTGCAGGTCAGTGAAGCTTTCTTT CASSPGVQVSEAFF - TRBJ1-1 - TRBV4-3
TGTGCCTGGAGTGAAGACAGGGGAGGCAATGAGCAGTTCTTC CAWSEDRGGNEQFF TRBD1 TRBJ2-1 - TRBV30
TGTGCCAGCAGCGCGTACCGGGACAGGGGGGACACTGAAGCTTTCTTT CASSAYRDRGDTEAFF TRBD1 TRBJ1-1 - TRBV7-9
TGTGCCAGCACATCCCCGGGACCCCTTGGTGGCTACACCTTC CASTSPGPLGGYTF - TRBJ1-2 - TRBV6-1
TGTGCCAGTAGTTCCCGACAGTACATGAACACTGAAGCTTTCTTT CASSSRQYMNTEAFF - TRBJ1-1 - TRBV19
TGTGCCAGCTCACCAAGTAACTCTCTTGGCTACACCTTC CASSPSNSLGYTF - TRBJ1-2 - TRBV18
TGTGCCAGCAGGGAGGCGGGCCATCAGCCCCAGCATTTT CASREAGHQPQHF - TRBJ1-5 few TRBV6-5
TGTGCCAGCAGCAGGCGGGGGGCGGGCTCCTACGAGCAGTACTTC CASSRRGAGSYEQYF TRBD2 TRBJ2-7 - TRBV7-9
TGTGCCAGCAGCTCAGACTTAAACTATGGCTACACCTTC CASSSDLNYGYTF - TRBJ1-2 - TRBV11-2
TGTGCCAGCAGCTTTTTAGCGGGGGTCCCCGGGGAGCTGTTTTTT CASSFLAGVPGELFF TRBD2 TRBJ2-2 - TRBV7-6
TGCGCCAGCAGTGGGGGTGGGCCTCAGGGGGCTAACTTCAACTATGGCTACACCTTC CASSGGGPQGANFNYGYTF TRBD1 TRBJ1-2 - TRBV10-1
TGTGCCAGCAGCCAGACTAGCGGGGGGGCAGATACGCAGTATTTT CASSQTSGGADTQYF TRBD2 TRBJ2-3 - TRBV4-2
TGTGCCACCGGGACCCTATACAATGAGCAGTTCTTC CATGTLYNEQFF - TRBJ2-1 - TRBV6-5
TGTGCCAGCAGTTTATTTAGCAGCGGCTACACCTTC CASSLFSSGYTF - TRBJ1-2 - TRBV28
TGTGCCAGCTCACTCGACAGGGTCAGCGCAGATACGCAGTATTTT CASSLDRVSADTQYF TRBD1 TRBJ2-3 - TRBV18
TGTGCCAGCAGCTTGGTGACTAGCTCTCCGCAGTATTTT CASSLVTSSPQYF TRBD2 TRBJ2-3 once TRBV5-8
TGTGCCAGCATACCGGGACAGGGCAACAATGAGCAGTTCTTC CASIPGQGNNEQFF TRBD1 TRBJ2-1 once TRBV2
TGTGCCAGCAGTGCGTACGGGACAGGGGCCTACGAGCAGTACTTC CASSAYGTGAYEQYF TRBD1 TRBJ2-7 - TRBV6-1
TGTGCCAGCAGCTTGACCGGGGGCAACTCCTACGAGCAGTACTTC CASSLTGGNSYEQYF - TRBJ2-7 - TRBV7-8
TGTGCTAGTGGTTTGTTGACAGGGGGCGAGACCCAGTACTTC CASGLLTGGETQYF TRBD1 TRBJ2-5 - TRBV12-5
TGTGCCAGCAGGGGGGGTAGAAGCGGGAGATCCTACGAGCAGTACTTC CASRGGRSGRSYEQYF TRBD2 TRBJ2-7 few TRBV2
TGCGCCAGCAGTGTCGGCAGCTACAATGAGCAGTTCTTC CASSVGSYNEQFF - TRBJ2-1 - TRBV10-2
TGTGCCAGCAGCTTGATGGCGGGGGTCCCCTCCGGAGAGACCCAGTACTTC CASSLMAGVPSGETQYF TRBD2 TRBJ2-5 - TRBV5-5
TGTGCCAGCAGCGTAACGGGGCAGAGGAACACTGAAGCTTTCTTT CASSVTGQRNTEAFF - TRBJ1-1 - TRBV9
TGTGCCAGCCTGGGGGGCAGGGCTAATGAAAAACTGTTTTTT CASLGGRANEKLFF - TRBJ1-4 - TRBV6-7
TGTGCCAGCAGCTTAGGACACCTCTACGAGCAGTACTTC CASSLGHLYEQYF - TRBJ2-7 few TRBV7-6
TGTGCCAGCAGCGGGCTGACAGGGGTCACTGAAGCTTTCTTT CASSGLTGVTEAFF TRBD1 TRBJ1-1 - TRBV7-2
TGTGCCAGCAGTGAGGGGGCTCAGGGCGGCATGAACACTGAAGCTTTCTTT CASSEGAQGGMNTEAFF - TRBJ1-1 - TRBV6-4
TGTGCCAGCAGCCCCCAGACAGGTTCCCCTTACGAGCAGTACTTC CASSPQTGSPYEQYF - TRBJ2-7 - TRBV7-2
TGTGCCAGCAGTACCCAACAGGGGGTCTCAGATACGCAGTATTTT CASSTQQGVSDTQYF TRBD1 TRBJ2-3 - TRBV28
TGCAGCGTCCTCAGGGTGCAGAACACTGAAGCTTTCTTT CSVLRVQNTEAFF - TRBJ1-1 - TRBV29-1
TGCGCCAGCAGGGGTCTCGACCGACAGACCAGTGGCTACACCTTC CASRGLDRQTSGYTF - TRBJ1-2 once TRBV5-1
TGTGCCAGCACCCCGGAGGGGGGCTGGGTTTCACCCCTCCACTTT CASTPEGGWVSPLHF - TRBJ1-6 - TRBV7-2
TGTGCCATCAGTGACATTGGACTATACTACAATGAGCAGTTCTTC CAISDIGLYYNEQFF - TRBJ2-1 - TRBV10-3
TGTGCCTGGAGTGTAGGAGCCTCCCCGTCGGAGACCCAGTACTTC CAWSVGASPSETQYF - TRBJ2-5 - TRBV30
TGTGCCTGGAGTGTAACTCGGATAGGTAGGGGGACTGAAGCTTTCTTT CAWSVTRIGRGTEAFF - TRBJ1-1 - TRBV30
TGTGCCAGCGGACTAGCGGGGGGGCTGCGACCAGATACGCAGTATTTT CASGLAGGLRPDTQYF TRBD2 TRBJ2-3 - TRBV2